This TCR beta chain was captured by sequencing in a study of control samples from healthy donors and cancer patients. From germline, CDR1 is ENHRY and CDR2 SYGVKD. The CDR3 length is 12 residues. With 2 bases removed from V and 8 bases from J, the gap between germline ends came to 6 bases. Assay used: immunoSEQ multiplex PCR; TCRdb lists only in-frame clones, some missing. In the table there are about 120,000 clones, roughly 91% of which are singletons. The gene calls are TRBV10-3 and TRBJ1-4; D unresolved. This TCR was sampled from a woman aged 70-85 years in good health. What was sequenced was blood. The CDR3 is CAISEPGEKLFF. In nucleotides, the CDR3 is TGTGCCATCAGTGAGCCGGGGGAAAAACTGTTTTTT.